These T cell receptor beta chains were read from a single sample in a study of vaccination and CD4 T cells after COVID-19. TCRdb re-called the PCR reads with MiXCR, one entry per CDR3 protein. Among around 12,000 distinct CDR3 sequences listed, around 76% were seen once. These TCRs' antigens remain unknown. The sample was CD4+ T cells from blood, cultured in vitro. These receptors were taken from a human donor who had recovered from COVID-19. CDR3s include the opening cysteine and the closing phenylalanine or tryptophan. The D gene is left open where the match is weak. For some rows the clone size is stated as once, few or many, or as a class when expanded; others skip it.

v_call,j_call,d_call,clone_size,cdr3_nt,cdr3_aa
TRBV20-1,TRBJ1-6,TRBD1,-,TGCAGTGCTAGCAGGGACAGTCATAATTCACCCCTCCACTTT,CSASRDSHNSPLHF
TRBV10-2,TRBJ1-5,TRBD1,-,TGCGCCAGCTCGGGACAGGGGGCGCCTAGCAATCAGCCCCAGCATTTT,CASSGQGAPSNQPQHF
TRBV20-1,TRBJ1-1,-,-,TGCAGTGCTAGAGACTTTGGCAGCGGGAACACTGAAGCTTTCTTT,CSARDFGSGNTEAFF
TRBV10-1,TRBJ2-2,TRBD2,once,TGCGCCAGCACCAGGGAAGGGGAAACTAGCGGGAGTATTGGGGAGCTGTTTTTT,CASTREGETSGSIGELFF
TRBV7-6,TRBJ1-3,TRBD1,-,TGTGCCAGCAGATTAGGTCCCCGGGGGACAGCTGGAAACACCATATATTTT,CASRLGPRGTAGNTIYF
TRBV20-1,TRBJ2-1,TRBD2,-,TGCAGTGCCAGGGACAGGGGGACTAGCGGGAGTGGTTTCGGTGAGCAGTTCTTC,CSARDRGTSGSGFGEQFF
TRBV20-1,TRBJ1-2,-,once,TGCAGTGCTAGACATGGACCCTATGGCTACACCTTC,CSARHGPYGYTF
TRBV2,TRBJ1-2,TRBD1,-,TGTGCCAGCAGCCGACAGGGGATCGACTATGGCTACACCTTC,CASSRQGIDYGYTF
TRBV24-1,TRBJ2-3,TRBD1,-,TGTGCCACCAGGGCACAGGGGGAGGTAGATACGCAGTATTTT,CATRAQGEVDTQYF
TRBV15,TRBJ2-5,TRBD1,-,TGTGCCACCAGCCCCCGGGACAGGGGGCGAGAGACCCAGTACTTC,CATSPRDRGRETQYF
TRBV20-1,TRBJ2-2,TRBD2,-,TGCAGTGCTAGAGATCGGGAGGGAGGATCTCACACCGGGGAGCTGTTTTTT,CSARDREGGSHTGELFF
TRBV20-1,TRBJ2-5,TRBD1,-,TGCAGTGCTGGGGACAGACAGACCCAGTACTTC,CSAGDRQTQYF
TRBV30,TRBJ1-2,-,-,TGTGCCTGCGCCTCGGGGGATAACTATGGCTACACCTTC,CACASGDNYGYTF
TRBV4-1,TRBJ2-3,-,-,TGCGCCAGCAGCCAAGTAGGCCGAGGGGGCGGGAGAACAGATACGCAGTATTTT,CASSQVGRGGGRTDTQYF
TRBV25-1,TRBJ1-5,-,few,TGTGCCAGCAGTGAGGGGGGGGCGGGCAATCAGCCCCAGCATTTT,CASSEGGAGNQPQHF
TRBV27,TRBJ1-5,TRBD1,few,TGTGCCAGCAGTCGACGCGGACAGGGGAATCAGCCCCAGCATTTT,CASSRRGQGNQPQHF
TRBV20-1,TRBJ1-2,-,-,TGCAGTGCTAGGCCAGCCTATGGCTACACCTTC,CSARPAYGYTF
TRBV27,TRBJ1-2,TRBD1,few,TGTGCCAGCAGCCTGGGACAGAACTATGGCTACACCTTC,CASSLGQNYGYTF
TRBV7-9,TRBJ2-6,TRBD2,-,TGTGCCAGCAGCTACGTACCTAGCGGGCTCTCTGGGGCCAACGTCCTGACTTTC,CASSYVPSGLSGANVLTF
TRBV20-1,TRBJ2-7,TRBD2,-,TGCAGTGCTGAACCTAGCGGGAGGTACGAGCAGTACTTC,CSAEPSGRYEQYF
TRBV19,TRBJ1-2,-,-,TGTGCCAGTAGTGCTCTAAGTCTGGGGATTGGTGGCTACACCTTC,CASSALSLGIGGYTF
TRBV5-1,TRBJ2-5,-,-,TGCGCCAGCAGCCCACCGACAGGGACTCTTGAGACCCAGTACTTC,CASSPPTGTLETQYF
TRBV6-2/TRBV6-3,TRBJ2-2,TRBD2,-,TGTGCCAGCAGTTATAACTTGCGGGAGGCCACCGGGGAGCTGTTTTTT,CASSYNLREATGELFF
TRBV7-2,TRBJ1-6,-,few,TGTGCCAGCAGCCCAAGCCCCGGCTTTAATTCACCCCTCCACTTT,CASSPSPGFNSPLHF
TRBV6-2/TRBV6-3,TRBJ1-1,-,-,TGTGCCAGCAGAAACTGGGCGAACACTGAAGCTTTCTTT,CASRNWANTEAFF
TRBV27,TRBJ2-5,TRBD1,-,TGTGCCAGCAGTTCGGACAGGGACGAGACCCAGTACTTC,CASSSDRDETQYF
TRBV20-1,TRBJ2-5,TRBD1,-,TGCAGTGCCTCACAGGGGGCAAGAGAGACCCAGTACTTC,CSASQGARETQYF
TRBV19,TRBJ1-5,TRBD1,few,TGTGCCAGTAGGATAGTACGTCGCGACAGGGGTAGCAATCAGCCCCAGCATTTT,CASRIVRRDRGSNQPQHF
TRBV7-2,TRBJ1-3,-,-,TGTGCCAGCAGCTTAGCCGGAAACACCATATATTTT,CASSLAGNTIYF
TRBV30,TRBJ2-1,-,-,TGTGCCTGGGCACCGGGCCACAATGAGCAGTTCTTC,CAWAPGHNEQFF
TRBV18,TRBJ2-2,TRBD2,-,TGTGCCAGCTCAGACCTAGCGGATAACACCGGGGAGCTGTTTTTT,CASSDLADNTGELFF
TRBV21-1,TRBJ1-1,-,once,TGTGCCAGCAGCAAGTCGGGCACTGAAGCTTTCTTT,CASSKSGTEAFF
TRBV15,TRBJ1-5,-,-,TGTGCCACCAGAACGACTGAAATGAGCAATCAGCCCCAGCATTTT,CATRTTEMSNQPQHF
TRBV6-2/TRBV6-3,TRBJ2-5,TRBD1,-,TGTGCCAGCAGGCCCCAGGGGGCTGGGCGAGAGACCCAGTACTTC,CASRPQGAGRETQYF
TRBV30,TRBJ1-2,-,-,TGTGCCTGGACCGGGACCCCTAACCTGCGCTACACCTTC,CAWTGTPNLRYTF
TRBV6-1,TRBJ1-1,-,-,TGTGCCAGCACCTATGGGAAATGGACTGAAGCTTTCTTT,CASTYGKWTEAFF
TRBV15,TRBJ1-2,-,once,TGTGCCACCAGCAGGGTTGGGACCGCGCGTCCTAACTATGGCTACACCTTC,CATSRVGTARPNYGYTF
TRBV20-1,TRBJ1-2,-,-,TGCAGTGCCTGGACCCAAAGTAGCTATGGCTACACCTTC,CSAWTQSSYGYTF
TRBV7-3,TRBJ1-1,TRBD1,-,TGTGCCAGCAGCTTAGACAGGGGTGTCACTGAAGCTTTCTTT,CASSLDRGVTEAFF
TRBV7-8,TRBJ2-5,TRBD1,-,TGTGCCAGCAGCTTTCGAAGGGGGCGAGAGACCCAGTACTTC,CASSFRRGRETQYF
TRBV7-6,TRBJ1-2,TRBD1,-,TGTGCCAGCAGCTTAGCGGGGACAGGATCCTATGGCTACACCTTC,CASSLAGTGSYGYTF
TRBV21-1,TRBJ2-2,-,-,TGTGCCAGCAGCAATCGGGAAGGACATCCCGCCGGGGAGCTGTTTTTT,CASSNREGHPAGELFF
TRBV24-1,TRBJ2-5,-,-,TGTGCCACCAGTGATTGGGCCAAAGTCCAGTCCCAAGAGACCCAGTACTTC,CATSDWAKVQSQETQYF
TRBV6-2/TRBV6-3,TRBJ2-1,-,-,TGTGCCAGCAGTTACCGGGGCCGAGAGCAGTTCTTC,CASSYRGREQFF
TRBV6-2/TRBV6-3,TRBJ1-6,-,few,TGTGCCAGCAGAGACGGACAGCCGCCACCCCTCCACTTT,CASRDGQPPPLHF
TRBV7-8,TRBJ1-5,-,-,TGTGCCAGCAGCTTAGGGTCGTTCGGACAGCCCCAGCATTTT,CASSLGSFGQPQHF
TRBV20-1,TRBJ1-2,TRBD1,few,TGCAGTGCTAGGGGACAGGGGATGTGGGGCTACACCTTC,CSARGQGMWGYTF
TRBV6-5,TRBJ1-1,-,-,TGTGCCAGCAGTTTTGGAGGTCCCATGAACACTGAAGCTTTCTTT,CASSFGGPMNTEAFF
TRBV19,TRBJ2-6,-,-,TGTGCCAGTAGTGACGGACTAGGGGGAATGGGGCTCTCTGGGGCCAACGTCCTGACTTTC,CASSDGLGGMGLSGANVLTF
TRBV27,TRBJ1-6,-,-,TGTGCCAGCAGCCAACAGGGAACCCTCCACTTT,CASSQQGTLHF
TRBV11-2,TRBJ2-7,-,-,TGTGCCAGCAGCTCCCTTGGTCTAGGAGGGGGGGAGTACTTC,CASSSLGLGGGEYF
TRBV10-2,TRBJ1-5,-,-,TGCGCCAGCAGTGAGTCGAGGTGGGAAAATCAGCCCCAGCATTTT,CASSESRWENQPQHF
TRBV15,TRBJ1-5,TRBD1,once,TGTGCCACCAGCAGAGATAGACAGGGATCGTATCAGCCCCAGCATTTT,CATSRDRQGSYQPQHF
TRBV7-8,TRBJ1-2,TRBD1,-,TGTGCCAGCAGCTTAGCAATCCAGGGGGGCGGCTACACCTTC,CASSLAIQGGGYTF
TRBV6-1,TRBJ1-5,TRBD1,-,TGTGCCAGCAGGGTAGGGACAGTCCGTAGCAATCAGCCCCAGCATTTT,CASRVGTVRSNQPQHF
TRBV6-1,TRBJ2-2,TRBD2,-,TGTGCCAGCAGGAAGACTAGCGCGGCGAACACCGGGGAGCTGTTTTTT,CASRKTSAANTGELFF
TRBV20-1,TRBJ1-1,-,few,TGCAGTGCTAGTTCGGGGGTCACTGAAGCTTTCTTT,CSASSGVTEAFF
TRBV20-1,TRBJ1-2,-,-,TGCAGTGCTATAGGTCGGCGGGCTAACTATGGCTACACCTTC,CSAIGRRANYGYTF
TRBV2,TRBJ2-3,-,once,TGTGCCAGCAGTGACTACAGGGGACTCACAGATACGCAGTATTTT,CASSDYRGLTDTQYF
TRBV6-5,TRBJ1-2,-,-,TGTGCCAGCAGTTACTCGGGGAGCCCCACTAACTATGGCTACACCTTC,CASSYSGSPTNYGYTF